The TCR beta chain described here comes from a study of blood T cell repertoires in COVID-19. In the study overall: COVID-19 samples collected from the United States, Italy and Spain covered acute and convalescent phases. T cells, B-cell-depleted T cells, or PBMCs provided the cDNA or gDNA that served as material.

Per the study methods: Cell counts per sample came from amplifying reference gene primers. TCRdb's table, derived via immunoSEQ multiplex PCR, lists solely in-frame clones and lacks some. V and J calls plus clone size are reproduced from that table; the DNA served to infer D and trimming. The sample carries about 210,000 clones, around 82% recorded once. The V segment lost 6 bases and the J segment 2 bases; nucleotides outside the gene matches: 4. This CDR3 is built from 14 residues. Germline loops: CDR1 SGHTS, CDR2 YDEGEE. The rearrangement uses TRBV5-8 and TRBJ2-7; 11 nucleotides align to TRBD2. This receptor was obtained from a man aged 50-59 years with active or convalescent COVID-19. The sample consisted of peripheral blood. The CDR3 DNA follows: TGTGCCAGCAATTTACTAGCGGGGGCCTACGAGCAGTACTTC. It translates to CASNLLAGAYEQYF. Variable domain in full (rest from reference TRBV5-8 and TRBJ2-7): EAGVTQSPTHLIKTRGQQATLRCSPISGHTSVYWYQQALGLGLQFLLWYDEGEERNRGNFPPRFSGRQFPNYSSELNVNALELEDSALYLCASNLLAGAYEQYFGPGTRLTVT.